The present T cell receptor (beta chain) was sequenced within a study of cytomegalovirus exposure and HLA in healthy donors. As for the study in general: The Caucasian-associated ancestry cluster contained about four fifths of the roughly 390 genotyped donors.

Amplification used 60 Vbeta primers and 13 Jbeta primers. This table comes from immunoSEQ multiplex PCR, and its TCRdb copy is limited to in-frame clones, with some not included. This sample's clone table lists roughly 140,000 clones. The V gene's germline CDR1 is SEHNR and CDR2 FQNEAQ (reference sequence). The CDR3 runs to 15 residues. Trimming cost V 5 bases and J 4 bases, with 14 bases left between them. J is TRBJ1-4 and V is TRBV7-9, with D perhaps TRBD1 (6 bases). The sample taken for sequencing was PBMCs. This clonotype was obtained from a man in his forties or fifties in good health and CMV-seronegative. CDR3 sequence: CASSQLGAVNEKLFF. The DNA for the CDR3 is TGTGCCAGCAGCCAGTTGGGGGCCGTTAATGAAAAACTGTTTTTT.